This is a list of T cell receptor beta chains from one sample in a study of post-analysis software for immune sequencing data. One entry per CDR3 protein, called by TCRdb with MiXCR from the PCR reads. The sample lists hundreds of thousands of distinct CDR3 sequences; approximately 53% were seen once. The sample comprised blood. The receptors originated from a girl aged 5 to 17 with multiple sclerosis. Each CDR3 is given with its conserved first and last residue. Fields, in order: J gene, D gene, clone size, V gene, CDR3 DNA, CDR3 protein. The D gene is left open where the match is weak. Some rows have no size entry. The others give once, few or many, or a class for an expanded clone.

J gene: TRBJ1-4; D gene: TRBD1; clone size: NA; V gene: TRBV5-1; CDR3 DNA: TGCGCCAGCAGCTTTGGGGACAGGGAGAATGAGAAACTGTTTTTT; CDR3 protein: CASSFGDRENEKLFF
J gene: TRBJ2-7; D gene: NA; clone size: few; V gene: TRBV6-5; CDR3 DNA: TGTGCCAGCAGTTACTCGATCCGGGGTGGGGAGCAGTACTTC; CDR3 protein: CASSYSIRGGEQYF
J gene: TRBJ2-7; D gene: NA; clone size: NA; V gene: TRBV5-1; CDR3 DNA: TGCGCCAGCAGCTTGGGGCGGGTCCGTGGCTACGAGCAGTACTTC; CDR3 protein: CASSLGRVRGYEQYF
J gene: TRBJ2-5; D gene: TRBD1; clone size: NA; V gene: TRBV5-4; CDR3 DNA: TGTGCCAGCAGCTTAGCCCCGGGACAGGGGGCGGGTGAGCAGTACTTC; CDR3 protein: CASSLAPGQGAGEQYF
J gene: TRBJ2-7; D gene: NA; clone size: NA; V gene: TRBV3-1; CDR3 DNA: TGTGCCAGCAGCCACCGGACAACCCAATCCTACGAGCAGTACTTC; CDR3 protein: CASSHRTTQSYEQYF
J gene: TRBJ2-1; D gene: NA; clone size: NA; V gene: TRBV5-1; CDR3 DNA: TGCGCCAGCAGCCTAAAAGGACCTCAGGCCTACAATGAGCAGTTCTTC; CDR3 protein: CASSLKGPQAYNEQFF
J gene: TRBJ2-3; D gene: NA; clone size: NA; V gene: TRBV7-2; CDR3 DNA: TGTGCCAGCAGCTCCCGTAAGGCTGGGGTCACGGCAGATACGCAGTATTTT; CDR3 protein: CASSSRKAGVTADTQYF
J gene: TRBJ2-1; D gene: NA; clone size: few; V gene: TRBV10-3; CDR3 DNA: TGTGCCATCAAGACTGACAGGAACCGGTCCAATGAGCAGTTCTTC; CDR3 protein: CAIKTDRNRSNEQFF
J gene: TRBJ2-5; D gene: NA; clone size: once; V gene: TRBV7-6; CDR3 DNA: TGTGCCAGCAGCTTAGGGGGGGCACCGGATCGGGAGCAGTACTTC; CDR3 protein: CASSLGGAPDREQYF
J gene: TRBJ2-7; D gene: TRBD2; clone size: NA; V gene: TRBV6-2/TRBV6-3; CDR3 DNA: TGTGCCAGCAGTTACTTAGCGGGGGATACCTACGAGCAGTACTTC; CDR3 protein: CASSYLAGDTYEQYF
J gene: TRBJ1-5; D gene: NA; clone size: few; V gene: TRBV20-1; CDR3 DNA: TGCAGTGCTGCTCCTCCACAGTTAATCAGTTCCCAGCATTTT; CDR3 protein: CSAAPPQLISSQHF
J gene: TRBJ2-1; D gene: TRBD1; clone size: few; V gene: TRBV9; CDR3 DNA: TGTGCCAGCAGCGGAGGACAGGGGAGATACAATGAGCAGTTCTTC; CDR3 protein: CASSGGQGRYNEQFF
J gene: TRBJ1-2; D gene: NA; clone size: NA; V gene: TRBV7-3; CDR3 DNA: TGTGCCAGCAGCCCGGGGAGGCTACTTCACAACTATGGCTACACCTTC; CDR3 protein: CASSPGRLLHNYGYTF
J gene: TRBJ2-7; D gene: NA; clone size: once; V gene: TRBV29-1; CDR3 DNA: TGCAGCGTTGAAGATCCGCACTCGAGCTCCTACGAGCAGTACTTC; CDR3 protein: CSVEDPHSSSYEQYF
J gene: TRBJ2-5; D gene: NA; clone size: few; V gene: TRBV29-1; CDR3 DNA: TGCAGCGTTGAAGATCTTAGGACGAGTGCCCTCCAAGAGACCCAGTACTTC; CDR3 protein: CSVEDLRTSALQETQYF
J gene: TRBJ2-7; D gene: NA; clone size: few; V gene: TRBV6-1; CDR3 DNA: TGTGCCAGCAGTGAAGCGTTCGAGCAGTACTTC; CDR3 protein: CASSEAFEQYF
J gene: TRBJ2-7; D gene: NA; clone size: NA; V gene: TRBV5-1; CDR3 DNA: TGCGCCAGCAGCTTAGGCAGGGGAGGAGACGAGCAGTACTTC; CDR3 protein: CASSLGRGGDEQYF
J gene: TRBJ2-7; D gene: TRBD2; clone size: few; V gene: TRBV5-5; CDR3 DNA: TGTGCCAGCAGCTTAGAAGGGACTAGAGGTGAGCAGTACTTC; CDR3 protein: CASSLEGTRGEQYF
J gene: TRBJ2-3; D gene: TRBD2; clone size: NA; V gene: TRBV15; CDR3 DNA: TGTGCCACCAGCAGAGGGTCTAGCGGGAGGTGGGGAGATACGCAGTATTTT; CDR3 protein: CATSRGSSGRWGDTQYF
J gene: TRBJ2-7; D gene: NA; clone size: NA; V gene: TRBV5-1; CDR3 DNA: TGCGCCAGCAGCTTACTGGGTCCAGACGAGCAGTACTTC; CDR3 protein: CASSLLGPDEQYF
J gene: TRBJ2-4; D gene: NA; clone size: NA; V gene: TRBV5-1; CDR3 DNA: TGCGCCAGCAGCTTGGAACCTGGAGTCAACATTCAGTACTTC; CDR3 protein: CASSLEPGVNIQYF
J gene: TRBJ2-7; D gene: NA; clone size: few; V gene: TRBV2; CDR3 DNA: TGTGCCAGCCGGGACAACTTCCCGGAGCAGTACTTC; CDR3 protein: CASRDNFPEQYF
J gene: TRBJ2-1; D gene: NA; clone size: NA; V gene: TRBV14; CDR3 DNA: TGTGCCAGCAGCCAAGTTGGGGCCAGCTCCTACAATGAGCAGTTCTTC; CDR3 protein: CASSQVGASSYNEQFF
J gene: TRBJ2-3; D gene: TRBD2; clone size: NA; V gene: TRBV7-6; CDR3 DNA: TGTGCCAGCAGCCGGACTAGCGATCAATTCACAGATACGCAGTATTTT; CDR3 protein: CASSRTSDQFTDTQYF
J gene: TRBJ2-1; D gene: TRBD2; clone size: NA; V gene: TRBV10-3; CDR3 DNA: TGTGCCACCCGACTAGCGTTGGACAATGAGCAGTTCTTC; CDR3 protein: CATRLALDNEQFF
J gene: TRBJ2-3; D gene: TRBD2; clone size: NA; V gene: TRBV5-1; CDR3 DNA: TGCGCCAGCAGCCCTCGGGGAGCGGGAGTTCCAGATACGCAGTATTTT; CDR3 protein: CASSPRGAGVPDTQYF
J gene: TRBJ1-5; D gene: NA; clone size: NA; V gene: TRBV4-1; CDR3 DNA: TGCGCCAGCAGCCCCCATGGGGGGCGACTATCTCAGCCCCAGCATTTT; CDR3 protein: CASSPHGGRLSQPQHF
J gene: TRBJ1-2; D gene: TRBD1; clone size: NA; V gene: TRBV20-1; CDR3 DNA: TGCAGTGCTAGAGATTTAAGAGGGGGCGTTTTTGGCTACACCTTC; CDR3 protein: CSARDLRGGVFGYTF
J gene: TRBJ2-5; D gene: NA; clone size: few; V gene: TRBV2; CDR3 DNA: TGTGCCAGCAGTCCAACGATGCCTTTGGGGACCCAGTACTTC; CDR3 protein: CASSPTMPLGTQYF
J gene: TRBJ2-5; D gene: TRBD2; clone size: NA; V gene: TRBV15; CDR3 DNA: TGTGCCACCAGAGCGGGAGGGCGGGAGACCCAGTACTTC; CDR3 protein: CATRAGGRETQYF
J gene: TRBJ2-7; D gene: TRBD2; clone size: once; V gene: TRBV29-1; CDR3 DNA: TGCAGCGTTGCGATCGCGGGAGGGCCCTACGAGCAGTACTTC; CDR3 protein: CSVAIAGGPYEQYF
J gene: TRBJ2-7; D gene: NA; clone size: few; V gene: TRBV5-8; CDR3 DNA: TGTGCCAGCAGCTGGACCTACGAGCAGTACTTC; CDR3 protein: CASSWTYEQYF
J gene: TRBJ2-7; D gene: TRBD1; clone size: few; V gene: TRBV5-1; CDR3 DNA: TGCGCCAGCAGCCGTGATACAGGGGGCTCACCCTATTACAATGAGCAGTACTTC; CDR3 protein: CASSRDTGGSPYYNEQYF
J gene: TRBJ2-1; D gene: NA; clone size: few; V gene: TRBV29-1; CDR3 DNA: TGCAGCGCTATGACTCGGGGGAGAGGGTACTACAATGAGCAGTTCTTC; CDR3 protein: CSAMTRGRGYYNEQFF
J gene: TRBJ2-5; D gene: TRBD2; clone size: NA; V gene: TRBV5-1; CDR3 DNA: TGCGCCAGCAGCCAGAGGACTAGCGGGGAGACCCAGTACTTC; CDR3 protein: CASSQRTSGETQYF
J gene: TRBJ2-7; D gene: NA; clone size: NA; V gene: TRBV5-1; CDR3 DNA: TGCGCCAGCAGCCAGGGAGGTATAAGCTCCTACGAGCAGTACTTC; CDR3 protein: CASSQGGISSYEQYF
J gene: TRBJ2-7; D gene: NA; clone size: few; V gene: TRBV4-1; CDR3 DNA: TGCGCCAGCAGCCAATTCACATTGACGCAATCCTACGAGCAGTACTTC; CDR3 protein: CASSQFTLTQSYEQYF
J gene: TRBJ2-1; D gene: TRBD1; clone size: NA; V gene: TRBV12-5; CDR3 DNA: TGTGCTGGTTTGGGACAGGGGGCGCCCTACAATGAGCAGTTCTTC; CDR3 protein: CAGLGQGAPYNEQFF
J gene: TRBJ2-3; D gene: TRBD2; clone size: NA; V gene: TRBV20-1; CDR3 DNA: TGCAGTGCTAGACCGATGGGACTAGCGGGGGCTCACCCCGATACGCAGTATTTT; CDR3 protein: CSARPMGLAGAHPDTQYF
J gene: TRBJ1-1; D gene: NA; clone size: NA; V gene: TRBV4-1; CDR3 DNA: TGCGCCAGCATCGGACAGAACACTGAAGCTTTCTTT; CDR3 protein: CASIGQNTEAFF